Shown below are 22 T cell receptor beta chains from a single sample sequenced in a study of cytomegalovirus exposure and HLA in healthy donors (dated by TCRdb to 2016 to 2017). Library creation used the immunoSEQ multiplex PCR assay. A mixture of 60 forward primers for TCR Vbeta segments and 13 reverse primers for TCR Jbeta segments was used in the multiplex PCR. The immuneACCESS repertoire file appears here via TCRdb, limited to in-frame rearrangements. These files lack a portion of the clones; in checked studies, under half of the deficit traces to unresolved V genes, and the cause of the others is not known. This sample comprises some 110,000 clones, approximately 76% of them detected only once. Together, the top ten hold about 15% of the sample. What was sequenced was PBMCs. The receptors stem from a man aged 50-60 years in good health and CMV-seropositive.

This clone was seen a few times. The J gene is TRBJ1-1, the V gene TRBV10-3; possible D gene TRBD1, 6 bases. The germline V and J ends were trimmed by 4 bases and 3 bases, with 12 bases remaining between them. The CDR3 length is 14 residues. CDR1 is ENHRY, CDR2 SYGVKD, per germline. The CDR3 protein is CAISVAGAHTEAFF. The CDR3 nucleotides are TGTGCCATCAGTGTTGCGGGGGCCCACACTGAAGCTTTCTTT.

The V gene is TRBV2, the J gene TRBJ2-7, with TRBD1 matching 7 bases. The CDR3 has 14 residues. In germline, CDR1 is SNHLY, CDR2 FYNNEI. With V trimmed by 8 bases and J by 0 bases, 7 bases remained unmatched. CDR3 protein: CASHTRDSSYEQYF. DNA for the CDR3: TGTGCCAGCCACACTCGGGACAGCTCCTACGAGCAGTACTTC.

This clone turned up a few times. V usage is TRBV19 and J usage is TRBJ2-7; 12 nucleotides line up with TRBD1. The trim removed 0 bases at V and 5 bases at J, leaving 2 bases unmatched. Germline assignment: CDR1 LNHDA and CDR2 SQIVND (reference sequence). This CDR3 spans 15 amino acids. CDR3 residues: CASSIEGQGAHEQYF. CDR3 nucleotide sequence: TGTGCCAGTAGTATAGAGGGACAGGGGGCTCACGAGCAGTACTTC.

The chain links TRBV5-1 to TRBJ2-7; no definite D call. The CDR3 is made up of 16 amino acids. CDR1 is SGHRS, CDR2 YFSETQ, per germline. V was pared by 0 bases and J by 0 bases, with 13 bases between. CDR3 nucleotide sequence: TGCGCCAGCAGCTTGGTCCAGCGCGGTTTCTCCTACGAGCAGTACTTC. This codes for CASSLVQRGFSYEQYF. Using reference TRBV5-1 and TRBJ2-7 for the parts outside the CDR3, the full variable domain is KAGVTQTPRYLIKTRGQQVTLSCSPISGHRSVSWYQQTPGQGLQFLFEYFSETQRNKGNFPGRFSGRQFSNSRSEMNVSTLELGDSALYLCASSLVQRGFSYEQYFGPGTRLTVT.

CDR3 amino acids: CASSLKQRGPTDTQYF. CDR3 bases: TGTGCCAGCAGCTTAAAGCAGCGGGGGCCCACAGATACGCAGTATTTT. The J gene is TRBJ2-3, the V gene TRBV7-6, with 8 bases identical to TRBD2. The CDR3 spans 16 residues. The germline V gene encodes CDR1 SGHVS and CDR2 FNYEAQ. The ends lost 2 bases at V and 2 bases at J; junction bases unmatched: 6.

The chain uses TRBV5-1 and TRBJ2-1, with D maybe TRBD2 (7 bases). CDR1 and CDR2 from the germline V gene are SGHRS and YFSETQ. The V end was cut by 0 bases, the J end by 5 bases, with 12 bases between. The CDR3 runs 15 residues. CDR3 protein: CASSLEGGFNNEQFF. The CDR3 coding sequence is TGCGCCAGCAGCTTGGAGGGGGGGTTCAACAATGAGCAGTTCTTC.

Details on this clone: An end of the junction differs from the germline gene, which may be a read error. The chain recombines TRBV7-7 with TRBJ2-5; 8 bases line up with TRBD1. The CDR3 sequence is 14 residues long. Germline assignment: CDR1 SSHAT and CDR2 FNYEAQ (reference sequence). CDR3 residues: CASSRTGLQETQYF. The CDR3 nucleotides are TGTGCTAGCAGCCGGACAGGGTTACAAGAGACCCAGTACTTC. The whole variable domain, remainder taken from reference TRBV7-7 and TRBJ2-5, is GAGVSQSPRYKVTKRGQDVTLRCDPISSHATLYWYQQALGQGPEFLTYFNYEAQPDKSGLPSDRFSAERPEGSISTLTIQRTEQRDSAMYRCASSRTGLQETQYFGPGTRLLVL.

This clone showed up just a few times. The rearrangement uses TRBV7-9 and TRBJ1-2; 8 bases agree with TRBD1. The CDR3 contains 13 residues. CDR1 and CDR2 (germline): SEHNR, FQNEAQ (reference sequence). V lost 5 bases to trimming and J lost 4 bases; unmatched junction nucleotides: 3. CDR3 sequence reads: CASSEGTGYGYTF. CDR3 in DNA: TGTGCCAGCAGCGAGGGGACAGGCTATGGCTACACCTTC.

The V call is TRBV4-1, the J call TRBJ1-2; TRBD1 matches 7 bases. The trim removed 4 bases at V and 10 bases at J, leaving 15 bases unmatched. CDR1 is MGHRA, CDR2 YSYEKL, per germline. CDR3 length equals 15 residues. CDR3: CASSPYEAGGSIYTF. As DNA, the CDR3 is TGCGCCAGCAGCCCCTACGAGGCAGGGGGATCAATCTACACCTTC.

The rearrangement links TRBV18 to TRBJ1-2; a weak D match, TRBD1 (5 bases). CDR1 and CDR2 from the germline V gene are KGHSH and LQKENI. Trimming shortened V by 2 bases and J by 4 bases, and 11 bases separated the two germline ends. This CDR3 contains 14 residues. The chain's CDR3 is CASSPETGVYGYTF. Here the CDR3 DNA reads TGTGCCAGCTCACCAGAAACAGGCGTCTATGGCTACACCTTC.

The count of this clone is one. This chain uses TRBV11-3 with TRBJ2-3, with TRBD2 as a possible D gene (7 bases). CDR1 SGHNT and CDR2 YENEEA come from the germline V gene. V lost 3 bases, J lost 1 base, and 8 bases lay in between. This CDR3 comprises 14 residues. CDR3 sequence reads: CASSFGGRTDTQYF. CDR3 coding DNA: TGTGCCAGCAGCTTCGGGGGGCGCACAGATACGCAGTATTTT.

CDR3 amino acids: CASSSTGAYGYTF. DNA for the CDR3: TGTGCCAGCAGCTCGACAGGGGCCTATGGCTACACCTTC. The chain links TRBV7-6 to TRBJ1-2, with 8 nucleotides matching TRBD1. V gave up 4 bases and J gave up 4 bases; unmatched junction bases: 2. The germline gives CDR1 SGHVS, CDR2 FNYEAQ. The CDR3 spans 13 residues.

The V and J genes are TRBV6-5 and TRBJ2-7, with 7 bases lining up with TRBD2. Germline CDR1 reads MNHEY; CDR2 reads SVGAGI. The CDR3 consists of 14 residues. V gave up 6 bases and J gave up 2 bases; unmatched junction bases: 7. Here the CDR3 reads CASRNTGTTYEQYF. The CDR3 region has the DNA TGTGCCAGCAGGAATACCGGGACTACCTACGAGCAGTACTTC.

This clone was counted a single time. This chain uses TRBV6-1 with TRBJ2-3; 7 nucleotides align to TRBD2. CDR1 is MNHNS and CDR2 is SASEGT in the germline V gene. J gave up 8 bases and V 1 base, and 6 bases lay outside the gene matches. The CDR3 extends over 14 amino acids. The CDR3 here is CASSEVAGEGTQYF. The CDR3, as DNA: TGTGCCAGCAGTGAAGTGGCGGGGGAGGGTACGCAGTATTTT.

The chain is built from TRBV5-1 and TRBJ2-3; D might be TRBD1 (5 bases). Trimming took 0 bases from V and 2 from J, leaving 7 bases between them. CDR1 is SGHRS, CDR2 YFSETQ, per germline. CDR3 length: 14 amino acids. CDR3 sequence (DNA): TGCGCCAGCAGCTTGGGACAGAACACAGATACGCAGTATTTT. Amino acid sequence: CASSLGQNTDTQYF.

The rearrangement links TRBV7-9 to TRBJ2-3; 8 positions match TRBD2. J gave up 0 bases and V 5 bases, and 13 bases lay outside the gene matches. Germline assignment: CDR1 SEHNR and CDR2 FQNEAQ (reference sequence). This CDR3 has 18 residues. CDR3 loop: CASSVLADAWGSTDTQYF. DNA for the CDR3: TGTGCCAGCAGCGTACTAGCGGATGCCTGGGGTAGCACAGATACGCAGTATTTT. Filled out from reference TRBV7-9 and TRBJ2-3, the complete variable domain reads DTGVSQNPRHKITKRGQNVTFRCDPISEHNRLYWYRQTLGQGPEFLTYFQNEAQLEKSRLLSDRFSAERPKGSFSTLEIQRTEQGDSAMYLCASSVLADAWGSTDTQYFGPGTRLTVL.

The rearrangement uses TRBV9 and TRBJ2-5, with D possibly matching TRBD1 (6 bases). Between the trimmed V and J ends, which lost 3 bases and 2 bases, there was a span of 17 bases. The CDR3 is 16 amino acids. Germline CDR1 SGDLS, CDR2 YYNGEE. Written as DNA, the CDR3 is TGTGCCAGCAGCGCCCAACAGGGTGGGGGACAAGAGACCCAGTACTTC. It codes for CASSAQQGGGQETQYF.

The chain links TRBV5-1 to TRBJ1-1; a possible D gene is TRBD1 (6 bases). The CDR3 is 16 amino acids. Germline-derived CDR1 and CDR2 are SGHRS and YFSETQ. V was trimmed by 4 bases and J by 5 bases, leaving 21 bases between them. The CDR3 DNA sequence: TGCGCCAGCAGCCTCACCCCCAAACAGGGTTTGACTGAAGCTTTCTTT. This codes for CASSLTPKQGLTEAFF.

The chain couples TRBV11-3 to TRBJ1-1; no firm D call. This CDR3 comprises 13 residues. V lost 3 bases, J lost 1 base, and 6 bases lay in between. CDR1 and CDR2 (germline): SGHNT, YENEEA. The DNA of the CDR3 is TGTGCCAGCAGCTTCGGAGAGAACACTGAAGCTTTCTTT. Amino acids: CASSFGENTEAFF.

This chain connects TRBV28 to TRBJ2-5; TRBD1 aligns across 9 bases. The J call may be in error: the DNA end matches TRBJ2-7 better. Germline values: CDR1 MDHEN, CDR2 SYDVKM. This CDR3 has 15 amino acids. In nucleotides, the CDR3 is TGTGCCAGCAGTTTAGGTGGGACAGGGAAAGACGAGCAGTACTTC. It translates to CASSLGGTGKDEQYF.

This chain links TRBV2 with TRBJ2-1; tentative D call: TRBD2 (5 bases). The germline V gene has CDR1 SNHLY and CDR2 FYNNEI. V lost 2 bases and J lost 6, with 11 bases in between. The CDR3 is 14 amino acids. The CDR3 reads CASSEYGGSNEQFF. CDR3 sequence (DNA): TGTGCCAGCAGTGAATATGGCGGGTCCAATGAGCAGTTCTTC.

The chain joins TRBV5-1 to TRBJ2-2; D possibly corresponds to TRBD1 (6 bases). CDR1 and CDR2 (germline): SGHRS, YFSETQ. Deletions cut 4 bases from V and 4 bases from J, with 14 bases between. CDR3 length equals 15 residues. The CDR3: CASSRMGAGTGELFF. CDR3 nucleotide sequence: TGCGCCAGCAGCCGCATGGGGGCGGGCACCGGGGAGCTGTTTTTT.